This TCR beta chain derives from a study of response to subunit inactivated influenza vaccine. With 5 bases removed from V and 11 bases from J, the gap between germline ends came to 13 bases. This CDR3 spans 12 amino acids. CDR1 and CDR2 (germline): SGHTA, FQGNSA. Using its own MiXCR run on the RT-PCR reads, TCRdb lists one record per CDR3 protein. The table lists hundreds of thousands of distinct CDR3 sequences, about a sixth of them singletons. This sequence joins TRBV7-2 and TRBJ2-1; D may match TRBD1 or TRBD2 (5 bases each). This specimen was PBMCs from blood, taken about 13 days after vaccination. This clonotype originated in a man aged 50 or older who received an inactivated influenza vaccine. The CDR3 protein is CASSSRGSKQFF. CDR3 coding DNA: TGTGCCAGCAGCAGTCGGGGCTCCAAGCAGTTCTTC.